This T cell receptor (beta chain) was observed in a study of T cell responses to AZD1222 COVID-19 vaccine. The length of the CDR3 is 20 residues. Germline V lookup: CDR1 SGHVS, CDR2 FQNEAQ. Trimming took 5 bases from V and 4 from J, leaving 32 bases between them. Whole-study findings and limits: Most donors were white British and more were female, and clonal diversity was possibly underestimated.

Sequencing was performed with immunoSEQ multiplex PCR; in TCRdb, only in-frame clones are kept and a portion is missing. The table shows over 75,000 clones, with about nine tenths occurring only once. As for this clone: What it binds is unknown.

Sequencing was performed on peripheral blood, taken on day 0 of AZD1222 vaccination. The source is an adult in good health. This sequence joins TRBV7-8 and TRBJ1-1; weak D call: TRBD1 (5 bases). As DNA, the CDR3 is TGTGCCAGCAGCGCCGCTCTACTGACAGCTCAACACCGGGGGGGCACTGAAGCTTTCTTT. This sequence encodes CASSAALLTAQHRGGTEAFF.